This T cell receptor beta chain appears in the sequencing data of a study of CD8+ T cells in alopecia areata (dated by TCRdb to 2016 to 2019). Background on the whole study: Treated patients were enrolled in an open-label pilot trial of oral tofacitinib, 5 to 10 mg twice daily, for moderate-to-severe alopecia areata. Tofacitinib was given for 6 to 18 months, followed by 6 months of follow-up off drug to assess delayed response and recurrence. To study T cell clonal expansion in alopecia areata, the researchers applied high-throughput TCRbeta sequencing to both the C3H/HeJ mouse model and human patients. In humans, TCRbeta sequencing was performed on scalp tissue and on sorted CD4+ and CD8+ peripheral blood T cells from healthy controls and from patients with patchy or totalis/universalis alopecia areata. Tofacitinib-treated patients had biopsies at baseline and at 4 and 24 weeks of treatment, with a later scalp biopsy in several patients. Scalp clonality was compared across normal scalp (n=4), patchy alopecia areata scalp (n=8), and alopecia totalis/universalis scalp (n=8). RNA was extracted with the PAXgene miRNA kit for fixed scalp, the miRNeasy kit for PBMCs, and the RNeasy kit for mouse skin. TCRbeta CDR3 regions were amplified by immunoSEQ multiplex PCR using 35 Vbeta forward and 13 Jbeta reverse primers.

The germline V gene yields KGHSH for CDR1 and LQKENI for CDR2. At the junction V is shortened by 4 bases and J by 0 bases, with 9 bases in between. Measured from the cysteine to the phenylalanine, the CDR3 is 14 residues long. Only the CDR3 DNA stays, 42 bases, in frame from base 1. Beyond this particular receptor, the publication reports: Higher clonality and more expanded CD8+ clones were observed in lesional scalp than in normal scalp, particularly in alopecia totalis/universalis, a finding suggestive of antigenic drive. Compared with mice, TCR sequences shared between patients were less clear, possibly partly because of HLA diversity across the patient population. Scalp TCR repertoire analysis is complicated because resident alphabeta T cells in normal human skin are also sequenced, whereas mouse skin is dominated by gammadelta T cells.

Taken with the paper, the label for time point translates to: baseline before oral tofacitinib. From alopecia areata patients, peripheral blood was collected along with lesional scalp punch biopsies. PBMCs were isolated by density centrifugation and stained for CD3, CD4 and CD8, after which CD4+ and CD8+ T cells were sorted on a FACSAria. A remark on this clone: Its specific antigen is unknown. Per-nucleotide qualities are absent, and no much larger clonotype sits a single base away.

Libraries were made using the immunoSEQ multiplex PCR assay. For TCR sequencing, RNA was extracted from every sample and reverse transcribed into cDNA to serve as template. First-strand cDNA was synthesized using SuperScript III with a 2:1 mix of oligo-dT and random hexamers. A synthetic immune receptor repertoire was used to measure amplification bias, and any remaining bias was corrected computationally. In the authors' own workflow: Raw reads were preprocessed for error removal, and CDR3 was defined according to IMGT conventions as running from the conserved cysteine to phenylalanine. Clonality was calculated as 1 minus Shannon entropy normalized by log2 of the number of productive unique TCRs. Whether each scalp clone was CD4 or CD8 was inferred by checking scalp TCRbeta sequences against the CD4 and CD8 repertoires from sorted blood. TCRdb stores this immuneACCESS table with in-frame sequences only. Part of the clones is absent; in the studies checked, under half of the shortfall reflects unresolved V genes, and no reason is known for the rest. V and J calls and clone size are copied from that table; D and trimming were computed from the DNA. This sample gives around 140,000 clones in total; about 51% of them show up just once. The ten largest clonotypes hold 0.85% to 1% of the sample.

The sample here was CD4+ T cells sorted from blood, taken at week 0. This receptor was identified in a human donor with alopecia areata. In this chain, TRBV18 is recombined with TRBJ1-1; the D region possibly corresponds to TRBD1 (5 bases align). The DNA sequence is TGTGCCAGCTCACGCGAGGGGATGAACACTGAAGCTTTCTTT. This is translated as CASSREGMNTEAFF.